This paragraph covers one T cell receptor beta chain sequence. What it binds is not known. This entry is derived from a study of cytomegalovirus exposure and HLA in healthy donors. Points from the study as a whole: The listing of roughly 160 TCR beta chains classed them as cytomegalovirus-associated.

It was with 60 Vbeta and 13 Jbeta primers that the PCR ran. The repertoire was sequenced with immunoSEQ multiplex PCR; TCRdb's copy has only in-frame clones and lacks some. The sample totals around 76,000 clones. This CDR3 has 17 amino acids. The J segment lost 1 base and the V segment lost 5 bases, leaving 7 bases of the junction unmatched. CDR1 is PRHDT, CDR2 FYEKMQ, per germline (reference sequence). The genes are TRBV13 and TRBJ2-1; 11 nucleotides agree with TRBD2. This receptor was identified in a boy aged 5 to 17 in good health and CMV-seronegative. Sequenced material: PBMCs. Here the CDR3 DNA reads TGTGCCAGCAGCCTCACCCGGACTAGCGGGTCCTACAATGAGCAGTTCTTC. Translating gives CASSLTRTSGSYNEQFF.